Listed below are T cell receptor beta chains from one sample, sequenced in a study of control samples from healthy donors and cancer patients. Produced via immunoSEQ multiplex PCR; TCRdb's table is partial and in-frame only. The data show some 120,000 clones, around 90% seen once. Input material: blood. The receptor set was obtained from a man younger than 35 in good health. Both conserved end residues are part of each CDR3. A D gene is named only where the DNA matches it firmly. Some rows mark clone size as missing; the rest say once, few, many or name a class of expanded clone.

abundance,j_gene,v_gene,d_gene,CDR3nt,CDR3aa
.,TRBJ1-5,TRBV6-1,.,TGTGCCAGCAGTGAATTGAGAATCAATCAGCCCCAGCATTTT,CASSELRINQPQHF
.,TRBJ1-1,TRBV3-1/TRBV3-2,.,TGTGCCAGCAGCCAAAGCGGGATGCGGAACACTGAAGCTTTCTTT,CASSQSGMRNTEAFF
once,TRBJ1-4,TRBV19,.,TGTGCCAGTAGTATGGTACAGGGAAGGGAAAAACTGTTTTTT,CASSMVQGREKLFF
.,TRBJ2-5,TRBV2,.,TGTGCCAGCAGTGAAGGGGGACATATCCAAGAGACCCAGTACTTC,CASSEGGHIQETQYF
.,TRBJ1-3,TRBV28,.,TGTGCCAGCAGTTTGGCGGGCAGCTCTGGAAACACCATATATTTT,CASSLAGSSGNTIYF
.,TRBJ2-1,TRBV10-2,TRBD2,TGCGCCAGCAGTGAACTAGCGGGAGGGGATGAGCAGTTCTTC,CASSELAGGDEQFF
once,TRBJ1-2,TRBV7-2,.,TGTGCCAGCAGCTTATTTGGCGATGGCTACACCTTC,CASSLFGDGYTF
.,TRBJ2-6,TRBV15,.,TGTGCCACCGGTCGGGTACGCTCTGGGGCCAACGTCCTGACTTTC,CATGRVRSGANVLTF
once,TRBJ2-1,TRBV5-1,.,TGCGCCAGCAGCTTGGTGGCGGACAGCTCCTACAATGAGCAGTTCTTC,CASSLVADSSYNEQFF
.,TRBJ2-1,TRBV9,.,TGTGCCAGCAGCCAATTATTCTACAATGAGCAGTTCTTC,CASSQLFYNEQFF